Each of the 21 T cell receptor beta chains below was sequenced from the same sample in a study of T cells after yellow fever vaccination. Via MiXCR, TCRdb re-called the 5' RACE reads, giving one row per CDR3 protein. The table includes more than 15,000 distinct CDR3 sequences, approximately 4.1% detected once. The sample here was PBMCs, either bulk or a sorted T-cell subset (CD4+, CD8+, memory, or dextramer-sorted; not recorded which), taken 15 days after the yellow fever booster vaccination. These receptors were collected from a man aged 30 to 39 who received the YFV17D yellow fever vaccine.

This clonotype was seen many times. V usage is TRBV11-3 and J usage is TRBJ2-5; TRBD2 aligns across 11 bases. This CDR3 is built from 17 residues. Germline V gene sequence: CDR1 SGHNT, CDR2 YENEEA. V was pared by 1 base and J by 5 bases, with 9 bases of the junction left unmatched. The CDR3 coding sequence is TGTGCCAGCAGCTTAGGTGGGACTAGCGGAGGGGTGGAGACCCAGTACTTC. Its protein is CASSLGGTSGGVETQYF.

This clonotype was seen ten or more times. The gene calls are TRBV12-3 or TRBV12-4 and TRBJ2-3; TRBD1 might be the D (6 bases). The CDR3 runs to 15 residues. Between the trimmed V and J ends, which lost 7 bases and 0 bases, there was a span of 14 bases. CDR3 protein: CASNLGGISTDTQYF. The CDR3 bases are TGTGCCAGCAACTTAGGGGGAATAAGCACAGATACGCAGTATTTT.

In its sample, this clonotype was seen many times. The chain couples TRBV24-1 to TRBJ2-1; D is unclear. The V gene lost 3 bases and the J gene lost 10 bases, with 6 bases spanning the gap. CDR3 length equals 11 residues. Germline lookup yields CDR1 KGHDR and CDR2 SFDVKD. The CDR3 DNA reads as TGTGCCACCAGTGATCTGTGGGAGCAGTTCTTC. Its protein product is CATSDLWEQFF.

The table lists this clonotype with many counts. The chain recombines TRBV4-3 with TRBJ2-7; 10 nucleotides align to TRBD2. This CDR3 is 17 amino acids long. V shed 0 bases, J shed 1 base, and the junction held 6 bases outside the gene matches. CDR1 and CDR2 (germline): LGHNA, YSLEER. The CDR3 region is CASSQDQTSGYSYEQYF. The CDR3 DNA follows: TGCGCCAGCAGCCAAGACCAGACTAGCGGGTATTCCTACGAGCAGTACTTC.

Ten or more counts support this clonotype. The CDR3 spells CASSETYPPDTQYF. The CDR3, as DNA: TGTGCCAGCAGCGAAACCTACCCCCCGGATACGCAGTATTTT. V and J are TRBV6-1 and TRBJ2-3, with no clear D. V lost 6 bases and J 6 bases, leaving 16 bases between the germline ends. Germline V gives CDR1 MNHNS, CDR2 SASEGT. The CDR3 is 14 amino acids.

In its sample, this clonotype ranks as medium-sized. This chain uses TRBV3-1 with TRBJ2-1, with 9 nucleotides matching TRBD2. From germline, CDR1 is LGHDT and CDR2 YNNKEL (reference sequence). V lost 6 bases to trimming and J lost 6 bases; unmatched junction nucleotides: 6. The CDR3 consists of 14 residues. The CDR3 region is CASSTTSGANEQFF. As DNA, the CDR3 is TGTGCCAGCAGTACGACTAGCGGAGCCAATGAGCAGTTCTTC.

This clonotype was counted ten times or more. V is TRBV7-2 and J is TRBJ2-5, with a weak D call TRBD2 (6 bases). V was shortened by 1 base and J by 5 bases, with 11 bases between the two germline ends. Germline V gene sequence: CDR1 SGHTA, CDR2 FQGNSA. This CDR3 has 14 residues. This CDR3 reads CASSLGGAGETQYF. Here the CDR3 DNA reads TGTGCCAGCAGCTTAGGCGGGGCGGGGGAGACCCAGTACTTC.

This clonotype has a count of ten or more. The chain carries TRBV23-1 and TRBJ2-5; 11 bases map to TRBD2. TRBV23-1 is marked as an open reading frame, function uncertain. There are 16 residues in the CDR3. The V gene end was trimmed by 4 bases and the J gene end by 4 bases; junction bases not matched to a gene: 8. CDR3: CASSPASGRPPETQYF. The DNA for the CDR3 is TGCGCCAGCAGTCCGGCTAGCGGGAGGCCTCCAGAGACCCAGTACTTC.

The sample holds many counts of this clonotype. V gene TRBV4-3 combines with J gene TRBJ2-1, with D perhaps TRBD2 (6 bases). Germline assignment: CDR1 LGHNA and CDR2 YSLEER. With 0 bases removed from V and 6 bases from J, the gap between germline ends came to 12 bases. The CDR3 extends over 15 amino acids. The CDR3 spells CASSQEPGAVNEQFF. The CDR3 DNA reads TGCGCCAGCAGCCAAGAGCCGGGAGCGGTCAATGAGCAGTTCTTC.

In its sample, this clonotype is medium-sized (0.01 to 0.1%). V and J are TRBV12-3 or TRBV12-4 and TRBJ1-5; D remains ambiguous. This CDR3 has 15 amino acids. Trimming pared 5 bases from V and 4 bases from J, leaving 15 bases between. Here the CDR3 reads CASSPLTSGNQPQHF. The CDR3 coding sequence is TGTGCCAGCAGTCCGCTGACCTCGGGAAATCAGCCCCAGCATTTT.

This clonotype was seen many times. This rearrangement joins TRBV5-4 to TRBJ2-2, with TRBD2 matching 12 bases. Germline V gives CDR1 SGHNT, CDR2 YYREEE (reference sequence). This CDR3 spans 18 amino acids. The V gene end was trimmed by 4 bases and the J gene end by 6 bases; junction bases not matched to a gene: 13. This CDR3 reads CASSTGTSGLFSPGELFF. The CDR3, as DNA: TGTGCCAGCAGCACCGGGACTAGCGGGCTATTCTCCCCCGGGGAGCTGTTTTTT.

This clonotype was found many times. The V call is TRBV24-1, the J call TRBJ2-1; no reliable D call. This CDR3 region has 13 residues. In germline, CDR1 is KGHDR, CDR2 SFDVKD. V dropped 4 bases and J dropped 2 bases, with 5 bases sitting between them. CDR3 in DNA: TGTGCCACCAGTGACAATACCTACAATGAGCAGTTCTTC. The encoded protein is CATSDNTYNEQFF.

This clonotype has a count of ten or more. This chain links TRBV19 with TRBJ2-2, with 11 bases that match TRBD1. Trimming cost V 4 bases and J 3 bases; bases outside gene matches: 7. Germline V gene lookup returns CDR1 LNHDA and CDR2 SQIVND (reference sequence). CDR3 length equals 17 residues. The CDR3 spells CASSTGTGGIYTGELFF. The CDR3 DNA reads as TGTGCCAGTAGTACAGGGACAGGGGGAATTTACACCGGGGAGCTGTTTTTT.

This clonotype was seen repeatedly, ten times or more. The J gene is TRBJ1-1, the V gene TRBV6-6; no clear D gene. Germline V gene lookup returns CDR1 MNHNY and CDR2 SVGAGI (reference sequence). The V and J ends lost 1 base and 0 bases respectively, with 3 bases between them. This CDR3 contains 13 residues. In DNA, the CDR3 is TGTGCCAGCAGTTACTTAATGAACACTGAAGCTTTCTTT. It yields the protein CASSYLMNTEAFF.

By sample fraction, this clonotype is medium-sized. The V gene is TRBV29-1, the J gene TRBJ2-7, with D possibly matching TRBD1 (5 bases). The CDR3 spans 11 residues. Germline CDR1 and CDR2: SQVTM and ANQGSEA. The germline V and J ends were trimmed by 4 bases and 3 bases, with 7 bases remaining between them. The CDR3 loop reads CSVGTGYEQYF. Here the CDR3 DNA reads TGCAGCGTTGGAACAGGCTACGAGCAGTACTTC.

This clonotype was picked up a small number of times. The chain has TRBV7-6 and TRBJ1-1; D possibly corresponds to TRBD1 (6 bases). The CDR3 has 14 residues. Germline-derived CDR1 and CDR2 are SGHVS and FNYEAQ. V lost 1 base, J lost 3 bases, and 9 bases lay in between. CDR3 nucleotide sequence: TGTGCCAGCAGCTTAGAGGAGGGGGACACTGAAGCTTTCTTT. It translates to CASSLEEGDTEAFF.

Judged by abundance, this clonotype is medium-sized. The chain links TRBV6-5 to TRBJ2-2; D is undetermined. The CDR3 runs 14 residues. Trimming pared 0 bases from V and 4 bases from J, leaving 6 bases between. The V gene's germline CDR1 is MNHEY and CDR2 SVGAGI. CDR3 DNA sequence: TGTGCCAGCAGTTACTCGAGAGGCACCGGGGAGCTGTTTTTT. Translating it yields CASSYSRGTGELFF.

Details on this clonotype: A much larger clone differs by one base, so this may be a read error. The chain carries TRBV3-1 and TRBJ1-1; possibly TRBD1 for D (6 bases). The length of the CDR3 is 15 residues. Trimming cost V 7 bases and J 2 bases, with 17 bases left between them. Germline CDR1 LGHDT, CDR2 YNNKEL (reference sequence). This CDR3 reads CASIRGSGANTEAFF. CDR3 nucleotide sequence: TGTGCCAGCATCCGGGGTTCAGGGGCCAACACTGAAGCTTTCTTT.

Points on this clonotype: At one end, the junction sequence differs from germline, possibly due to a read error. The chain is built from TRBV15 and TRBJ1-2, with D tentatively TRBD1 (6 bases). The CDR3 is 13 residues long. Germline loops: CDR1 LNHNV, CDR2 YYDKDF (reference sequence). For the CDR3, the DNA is TGTGCCACCAGCAGACCGGGACACATCGCTCCCTCCTTC. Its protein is CATSRPGHIAPSF.

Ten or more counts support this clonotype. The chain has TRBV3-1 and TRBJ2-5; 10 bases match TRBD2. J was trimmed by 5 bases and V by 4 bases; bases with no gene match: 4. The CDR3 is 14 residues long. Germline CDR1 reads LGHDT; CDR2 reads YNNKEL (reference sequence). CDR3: CASSRSSGGETQYF. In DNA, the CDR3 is TGTGCCAGCAGCCGGTCTAGCGGGGGCGAGACCCAGTACTTC.

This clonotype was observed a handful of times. The CDR3, as DNA: TGTGCCAGCAGCTTAAACCACGCAGGGACTACGAACGAGCAGTACTTC. Translating it yields CASSLNHAGTTNEQYF. The chain employs TRBV7-2 and TRBJ2-7, with 7 bases matching TRBD2. V trimming: 2 bases; J trimming: 5 bases; junction bases outside the gene matches: 12. The CDR3 has 16 amino acids. The germline gives CDR1 SGHTA, CDR2 FQGNSA.